This T cell receptor (beta chain) emerged from a study of blood T cell repertoires in COVID-19. Using immunoSEQ multiplex PCR, the repertoire was profiled, and TCRdb retains in-frame clones only, with some absent. The table lists just under 250,000 clones, about 86% of them singletons. Germline loops: CDR1 LGHNA, CDR2 YNFKEQ. V lost 1 base, J lost 2 bases, and 11 bases lay in between. The CDR3 is 15 amino acids. The receptor was isolated from a woman aged 25 to 45 who had recovered from COVID-19. Sequencing was carried out using peripheral blood. The chain has TRBV4-2 and TRBJ1-2; D is uncertain. This CDR3 is CASSQATGGNYGYTF. As DNA, the CDR3 is TGTGCCAGCAGCCAAGCTACGGGTGGGAACTATGGCTACACCTTC.